What follows are 28 T cell receptor beta chains derived from one specimen sequenced in a study of shared clonotypes between healthy human individuals. The method was immunoSEQ multiplex PCR; TCRdb's version includes in-frame clones alone and lacks a portion of them. This table has a few million clones, around nine tenths appearing once. The sequenced sample was naive CD4+ T cells sorted from blood. Subset of the sample: CD45RA+ positively selected. Every receptor here comes from a man aged 18 to 29 in good health.

Worth noting for this clone: Other DNA sequences from this sample encode an identical CDR3 as well. This sequence joins TRBV6-4 and TRBJ1-2; 8 nucleotides line up with TRBD1. There are 15 residues in the CDR3. Germline V gene sequence: CDR1 MRHNA, CDR2 SNTAGT. After removal of 2 bases from V and 4 bases from J, the junction contained 6 bases not matched to a gene. The CDR3 coding sequence is TGTGCCAGCAGTGACCCAGGACAGGGCTTCTATGGCTACACCTTC. It is translated as CASSDPGQGFYGYTF.

J is TRBJ1-1 and V is TRBV19; maybe TRBD1 (6 bases). V was shortened by 7 bases and J by 2 bases, with 14 bases between the two germline ends. CDR3 length equals 14 residues. The germline gives CDR1 LNHDA, CDR2 SQIVND (reference sequence). Written as DNA, the CDR3 is TGTGCCAGTAAGGATCCAGGGGTAAACACTGAAGCTTTCTTT. Protein sequence: CASKDPGVNTEAFF.

This clone showed up just a few times. Other DNA sequences from this sample encode an identical CDR3 as well. This chain uses TRBV5-1 with TRBJ2-3; TRBD1 is a possible D gene (7 bases). The CDR3 has 14 residues. V dropped 2 bases and J dropped 6 bases, with 13 bases sitting between them. Germline loops: CDR1 SGHRS, CDR2 YFSETQ. CDR3 nucleotides: TGCGCCAGCAGCTTACCAGGGGGGACGGATACGCAGTATTTT. Protein sequence: CASSLPGGTDTQYF.

J is TRBJ2-3 and V is TRBV4-1, with no clear D. The CDR3 consists of 12 residues. CDR1 and CDR2 from the germline V gene are MGHRA and YSYEKL. Trimming took 3 bases from V and 10 from J, leaving 11 bases between them. CDR3 in amino acids: CASSHSGSPQYF. CDR3 nucleotide sequence: TGCGCCAGCAGCCACAGTGGCAGTCCGCAGTATTTT.

On this clone: One end of the junction is discordant with germline, which a read error may explain. The chain has TRBV7-7 and TRBJ2-5, with 7 bases identical to TRBD1. The DNA end favors TRBJ2-7, so the J call may be wrong. Germline V CDR1 and CDR2: SSHAT, FNYEAQ (reference sequence). This CDR3 is 15 amino acids long. The DNA for the CDR3 is TGTGCTAGCAGCTTGTCGGCGACAGGGCCCTACGAGCAGTACTTC. Residues: CASSLSATGPYEQYF.

This clone was detected only once. The chain recombines TRBV7-2 with TRBJ1-1, with TRBD1 matching over 9 bases. J gave up 5 bases and V 5 bases, and 6 bases lay outside the gene matches. The CDR3 has 14 residues. Germline V lookup: CDR1 SGHTA, CDR2 FQGNSA. The CDR3 DNA is TGTGCCAGCAGCGCGACAGGGGGGCGGACTGAAGCTTTCTTT. It codes for CASSATGGRTEAFF.

The CDR3 is CAWSRGSHGAFF. CDR3 nucleotide sequence: TGTGCCTGGAGTCGCGGCAGCCATGGAGCTTTCTTT. The chain employs TRBV30 and TRBJ1-1; no definite D call. The V gene's germline CDR1 is GTSNPN and CDR2 SVGIG (reference sequence). Trimming cost V 2 bases and J 10 bases, with 14 bases left between them. This CDR3 comprises 12 residues.

The chain has TRBV6-5 and TRBJ2-5; 8 nucleotides line up with TRBD1. The end of the DNA fits TRBJ2-7 better, so the J call may be wrong. CDR1 and CDR2 from the germline V gene are MNHEY and SVGAGI. The CDR3 extends over 15 amino acids. As DNA, the CDR3 is TGTGCCAGCAGTTATTCCGGGACAGGAGGTTACGAGCAGTACTTC. It encodes CASSYSGTGGYEQYF.

V usage is TRBV28 and J usage is TRBJ2-7; D might be TRBD2 (5 bases). Trimming took 1 base from V and 0 from J, leaving 13 bases between them. The germline CDR1 and CDR2 sequences are MDHEN and SYDVKM. The CDR3 spans 16 residues. Here the CDR3 DNA reads TGTGCCAGCAGTTTATCCCCGGACTGGAGCTCCTACGAGCAGTACTTC. Amino acids: CASSLSPDWSSYEQYF. The whole variable domain, filled in from reference TRBV28 and TRBJ2-7, reads DVKVTQSSRYLVKRTGEKVFLECVQDMDHENMFWYRQDPGLGLRLIYFSYDVKMKEKGDIPEGYSVSREKKERFSLILESASTNQTSMYLCASSLSPDWSSYEQYFGPGTRLTVT.

The chain links TRBV2 to TRBJ2-2; TRBD2 matches at 11 bases. The germline V gene has CDR1 SNHLY and CDR2 FYNNEI. Trimming cost V 6 bases and J 3 bases; bases outside gene matches: 3. CDR3 length: 15 residues. CDR3 loop: CASRELAGDTGELFF. The DNA of the CDR3 is TGTGCCAGCAGGGAACTAGCGGGGGACACCGGGGAGCTGTTTTTT. The full variable domain, in which reference TRBV2 and TRBJ2-2 provide the parts outside the CDR3, is EPEVTQTPSHQVTQMGQEVILRCVPISNHLYFYWYRQILGQKVEFLVSFYNNEISEKSEIFDDQFSVERPDGSNFTLKIRSTKLEDSAMYFCASRELAGDTGELFFGEGSRLTVL.

The chain has TRBV13 and TRBJ1-4; D unclear. The CDR3 length is 17 residues. From germline, CDR1 is PRHDT and CDR2 FYEKMQ (reference sequence). V was shortened by 5 bases and J by 0 bases, with 16 bases between the two germline ends. In nucleotides, the CDR3 is TGTGCCAGCAGCCCAGGAGGCCTCATTGCAACTAATGAAAAACTGTTTTTT. The encoded protein is CASSPGGLIATNEKLFF.

The CDR3 loop reads CASSLQRGVAQPQHF. Written as DNA, the CDR3 is TGTGCCAGCAGCTTGCAACGGGGGGTGGCTCAGCCCCAGCATTTT. J is TRBJ1-5 and V is TRBV5-6; tentative D call: TRBD1 (5 bases). V was trimmed by 1 base and J by 6 bases, leaving 14 bases between them. The CDR3 is 15 residues long. Germline assignment: CDR1 SGHDT and CDR2 YYEEEE.

The chain joins TRBV10-1 to TRBJ2-7; tentatively, D is TRBD1 (6 bases). The CDR3 covers 14 residues. The germline V gene encodes CDR1 WNHNN and CDR2 SYGVQD (reference sequence). Trimming took off 5 bases at V and 9 bases at J, with 20 bases between the two ends. The CDR3 DNA follows: TGCGCCAGCAGTCCCGGGACAAAGATTGGTGCGCAGTACTTC. This sequence encodes CASSPGTKIGAQYF.

The genes are TRBV7-6 and TRBJ2-7; 13 nucleotides agree with TRBD2. The CDR3 totals 15 residues. Germline trimming cut 6 bases from V and 2 bases from J; bases unmatched to any gene: 4. CDR1 and CDR2 from the germline V gene are SGHVS and FNYEAQ. CDR3 DNA sequence: TGTGCCAGCAGTACGACTAGCGGGGGGACCTACGAGCAGTACTTC. It translates to CASSTTSGGTYEQYF.

The chain carries TRBV19 and TRBJ2-2; no reliable D call. The germline CDR1 and CDR2 sequences are LNHDA and SQIVND (reference sequence). This CDR3 has 14 amino acids. The V and J ends lost 5 bases and 5 bases respectively, with 12 bases between them. DNA of the CDR3: TGTGCCAGTAGTCGAAAGGCTCCGACCGGGGAGCTGTTTTTT. This encodes CASSRKAPTGELFF.

The chain has TRBV18 and TRBJ2-2; D is undetermined. Germline assignment: CDR1 KGHSH and CDR2 LQKENI. V was clipped by 3 bases and J by 6 bases, with 14 bases between them. CDR3 length equals 15 residues. The CDR3 is CASSPQDGYAGELFF. For the CDR3, the DNA is TGTGCCAGCTCACCGCAAGACGGTTATGCCGGGGAGCTGTTTTTT.

J is TRBJ2-5 and V is TRBV5-1, with a weak D call TRBD2 (6 bases). Germline-derived CDR1 and CDR2 are SGHRS and YFSETQ. The CDR3 covers 15 residues. V was shortened by 1 base and J by 4 bases, with 14 bases between the two germline ends. The CDR3 here is CASSLNSGGAETQYF. The CDR3 nucleotides read TGCGCCAGCAGCTTGAATAGCGGTGGGGCAGAGACCCAGTACTTC. Drawing the rest from reference TRBV5-1 and TRBJ2-5, the complete variable domain is KAGVTQTPRYLIKTRGQQVTLSCSPISGHRSVSWYQQTPGQGLQFLFEYFSETQRNKGNFPGRFSGRQFSNSRSEMNVSTLELGDSALYLCASSLNSGGAETQYFGPGTRLLVL.

CDR3 region: CSVDVIGEFKGYTF. The CDR3 DNA reads TGCAGCGTCGACGTTATAGGGGAGTTTAAGGGCTACACCTTC. The chain links TRBV29-1 to TRBJ1-2; TRBD1 is a possible D gene (5 bases). Trimming took off 6 bases at V and 8 bases at J, with 22 bases between the two ends. This CDR3 is 14 amino acids long. CDR1 is SQVTM, CDR2 ANQGSEA, per germline.

This clone was detected once. The CDR3 spells CASTFRDIHEKLFF. The CDR3 nucleotides are TGTGCCAGCACCTTTAGGGACATCCATGAAAAACTGTTTTTT. This chain connects TRBV21-1 to TRBJ1-4; the table's TRBD1 call for D was not verified on the DNA. TRBV21-1 counts as a pseudogene. This CDR3 comprises 14 residues.

The J gene is TRBJ2-3, the V gene TRBV5-1; no clear D. V dropped 3 bases and J dropped 2 bases, with 7 bases sitting between them. The CDR3 runs 13 residues. Germline-derived CDR1 and CDR2 are SGHRS and YFSETQ. The CDR3 here is CASSSRTTDTQYF. The DNA of the CDR3 is TGCGCCAGCAGCTCCCGGACCACAGATACGCAGTATTTT.

The gene calls are TRBV6-5 and TRBJ1-5; 7 nucleotides align to TRBD1. The CDR3 has 15 residues. V lost 6 bases, J lost 2 bases, and 7 bases stayed unmatched. The germline V gene encodes CDR1 MNHEY and CDR2 SVGAGI. CDR3 DNA: TGTGCCAGCAGAGTCGACAGGGCTGGCAATCAGCCCCAGCATTTT. It encodes CASRVDRAGNQPQHF.

The V gene is TRBV14, the J gene TRBJ2-7, with 10 bases identical to TRBD2. Germline lookup yields CDR1 SGHDN and CDR2 FVKESK. CDR3 size: 16 residues. The V segment lost 0 bases and the J segment 6 bases; nucleotides outside the gene matches: 8. This CDR3 is CASSQDQALAGSEQYF. The CDR3 DNA reads as TGTGCCAGCAGCCAAGATCAGGCACTAGCGGGAAGCGAGCAGTACTTC.

The chain combines TRBV6-5 with TRBJ2-5; D might be TRBD1 or TRBD2, each matching 5 bases. The CDR3 has 13 residues. Trimming took off 6 bases at V and 1 base at J, with 9 bases between the two ends. CDR1 and CDR2 (germline): MNHEY, SVGAGI. The CDR3, as DNA: TGTGCCAGCAGACTGGGACCCCAAGAGACCCAGTACTTC. Its translation is CASRLGPQETQYF.

V gene TRBV25-1 combines with J gene TRBJ1-1; D is uncertain. Germline-derived CDR1 and CDR2 are MGHDK and SYGVNS. V was trimmed by 1 base and J by 4 bases, leaving 10 bases between them. The CDR3 totals 14 residues. DNA for the CDR3: TGTGCCAGCAGTGAATCAAGGGCATCCACTGAAGCTTTCTTT. Protein sequence: CASSESRASTEAFF. The variable domain in full, with the rest retrieved from reference TRBV25-1 and TRBJ1-1, is EADIYQTPRYLVIGTGKKITLECSQTMGHDKMYWYQQDPGMELHLIHYSYGVNSTEKGDLSSESTVSRIRTEHFPLTLESARPSHTSQYLCASSESRASTEAFFGQGTRLTVV.

The rearrangement uses TRBV20-1 and TRBJ1-4, with D possibly matching TRBD1 (5 bases). The CDR3 covers 10 residues. The germline CDR1 and CDR2 sequences are DFQATT and SNEGSKA (reference sequence). V dropped 6 bases and J dropped 9 bases, with 8 bases sitting between them. CDR3: CSADSKKLFF. CDR3 in DNA: TGCAGTGCCGACAGCAAAAAACTGTTTTTT.

CDR3 sequence (DNA): TGTGCCAGCAGTAAATTGGTGGACAGTTACGAGCAGTACTTC. This codes for CASSKLVDSYEQYF. The V and J genes are TRBV25-1 and TRBJ2-7, with a tentative D call TRBD1 (6 bases). V lost 5 bases and J 4 bases, leaving 15 bases between the germline ends. Germline V CDR1 and CDR2: MGHDK, SYGVNS. The CDR3 consists of 14 residues.

The J gene is TRBJ1-4, the V gene TRBV5-3; D is uncertain. TRBV5-3 is sorted into the ORF group, with uncertain function. Trimming stripped 0 bases from V and 8 bases from J, with 5 bases between. The CDR3 runs to 12 residues. CDR3 DNA sequence: TGTGCCAGAAGCTTGGTATGGGAAAAACTGTTTTTT. Protein product: CARSLVWEKLFF.

The genes are TRBV6-5 and TRBJ2-5; 9 nucleotides match TRBD1. With 10 bases clipped from V and 4 bases from J, the junction kept 4 bases outside the gene matches. Germline values: CDR1 MNHEY, CDR2 SVGAGI. CDR3 length: 12 amino acids. In DNA, the CDR3 is TGTGCCACCCAGGACAGGGGAGAGACCCAGTACTTC. Translating gives CATQDRGETQYF.